This TCR beta chain was profiled in a study of shared clonotypes between healthy human individuals. Study-level information: Ranging from 18 to 49 in age, donors were two women and a few men.

Overall study results and limits: Generation of non-shared clonotypes was less probable than generation of clonotypes shared by all four donors.

With respect to this clone: The antigen remains unidentified.

The table came from immunoSEQ multiplex PCR; TCRdb's copy has only in-frame clones and leaves some out. This sample has about 600,000 clones, with roughly 95% found just once. CD8 cells regarded as naive lacked CD45RO, were positively chosen for CCR7, and omitted terminally differentiated effector memory CD45RA+ cells. The CDR3 covers 14 residues. Germline CDR1 reads PRHDT; CDR2 reads FYEKMQ (reference sequence). V lost 2 bases and J 10 bases, leaving 12 bases between the germline ends. V is TRBV13 and J is TRBJ1-6; TRBD1 is a possible D gene (5 bases). Sequencing input: naive CD8+ T cells sorted from blood. This receptor was taken from a woman younger than 45 in good health. The CDR3 is CASSLSRVGSPLHF. CDR3 DNA sequence: TGTGCCAGCAGCTTAAGCAGGGTTGGATCACCCCTCCACTTT.